Detailed here is one T cell receptor beta chain. The antigen is not known. With 4 bases removed from V and 1 base from J, the gap between germline ends came to 8 bases. Looked up from germline, CDR1 is SGHRS and CDR2 is YFSETQ. The length of the CDR3 is 13 residues. Every patient experienced relapse after autologous stem cell transplantation, and brentuximab vedotin exposure varied. The source of the sample is a study of PD-1 blockade in classical Hodgkin lymphoma. Findings of the study overall: Patients starting nivolumab under 1 year after ASCT were excluded. Partial responders and progressors had significantly lower baseline TCR diversity. Possibly reflecting disease activity or prior therapy, repertoire differences have causes that remain undefined.

Measured with immunoSEQ multiplex PCR; TCRdb has only the in-frame clones, and not every one. Of 35,000 to 50,000 clones in the sample, about 74% are singletons; the top ten hold 20% to 25%. The receptor was derived from a human donor with classical Hodgkin lymphoma. Sequenced here: peripheral blood mononuclear cells (PBMCs), sampled at baseline. The chain carries TRBV5-1 and TRBJ1-1, with D unclear. CDR3 in amino acids: CASSPRRNTEAFF. For the CDR3, the DNA is TGCGCCAGCAGCCCCAGGCGGAACACTGAAGCTTTCTTT.